A single sample is the source of the 32 T cell receptor beta chains below, sequenced in a study of blood T cell repertoires in COVID-19 (dated by TCRdb to the early 2020s). Libraries came from the immunoSEQ multiplex PCR assay. In its TCRdb copy, this immuneACCESS table keeps in-frame sequences only and misses some clones. Where compared with another copy, unresolved V genes explain less than half of these, and the others have no known cause. Within this sample are a few hundred thousand clones, with around 87% of them counted one time only. In total, the top ten clones hold 1% to 1.3% of the sample. The sequenced sample consisted of PBMCs or T cells enriched from blood (not recorded which). Source of these receptors: a man aged 30 to 45 who had recovered from COVID-19.

The rearrangement links TRBV3-1 (or the pseudogene TRBV3-2) to TRBJ2-4; D might be TRBD2 (6 bases). This CDR3 region has 13 residues. V shed 5 bases and J shed 11 bases, with 16 bases lying between them. The germline V gene encodes CDR1 LGHDT and CDR2 YNNKEL (reference sequence). The CDR3 DNA is TGTGCCAGCAGCGCCCCGGGAGCCCTACTTCAGTACTTC. Translation: CASSAPGALLQYF.

The chain uses TRBV27 and TRBJ2-7; 7 bases are shared with TRBD1. Germline CDR1 is MNHEY and CDR2 is SMNVEV (reference sequence). The junction had 10 bases not matched to a gene; V was cut back by 2 bases and J by 9 bases. The CDR3 has 14 amino acids. CDR3 coding DNA: TGTGCCAGCAGTTTAAGGCAGGGGCAGGGGGTGCAGTACTTC. Residues: CASSLRQGQGVQYF.

The chain uses TRBV19 and TRBJ2-3, with D maybe TRBD2 (5 bases). This CDR3 has 14 residues. Trimming took off 7 bases at V and 4 bases at J, with 15 bases between the two ends. Germline V gives CDR1 LNHDA, CDR2 SQIVND (reference sequence). Here the CDR3 DNA reads TGTGCCAGTACCAGGACGCGGGTCGCAGATACGCAGTATTTT. Its translation: CASTRTRVADTQYF.

The rearrangement links TRBV4-1 to TRBJ2-7; TRBD1 matches at 7 bases. The CDR3 has 16 residues. In germline, CDR1 is MGHRA, CDR2 YSYEKL. V trimming: 4 bases; J trimming: 0 bases; junction bases outside the gene matches: 9. The CDR3 here is CASSPQTGPSSYEQYF. The CDR3 bases are TGCGCCAGCAGCCCCCAGACAGGGCCGAGCTCCTACGAGCAGTACTTC.

V and J are TRBV11-2 and TRBJ2-7, with a possible D match to TRBD2 (5 bases). This CDR3 spans 15 amino acids. From germline, CDR1 is SGHAT and CDR2 FQNNGV. V shed 2 bases and J shed 3 bases, with 14 bases lying between them. The CDR3 reads CASSLKYGEIYEQYF. CDR3 DNA sequence: TGTGCCAGCAGCTTAAAGTACGGGGAGATCTACGAGCAGTACTTC.

There are a few counts of this clone. The CDR3 reads CATEGETDTQYF. For the CDR3, the DNA is TGTGCCACCGAGGGGGAAACAGATACGCAGTATTTT. The chain couples TRBV10-3 to TRBJ2-3; D might be TRBD1 (6 bases). CDR3 length: 12 amino acids. Per the germline V gene, CDR1 is ENHRY and CDR2 is SYGVKD. V was pared by 10 bases and J by 3 bases, with 11 bases between.

The chain joins TRBV28 to TRBJ2-3; D perhaps matches TRBD1 (6 bases). Germline values: CDR1 MDHEN, CDR2 SYDVKM. The ends were cut back, 10 bases at V and 4 bases at J, with 18 bases in the middle. This CDR3 region has 14 residues. The CDR3 reads CATSVDRRADTQYF. The CDR3 region has the DNA TGTGCCACTTCGGTCGACAGGCGGGCAGATACGCAGTATTTT.

The V call is TRBV11-2, the J call TRBJ2-1; 7 nucleotides match TRBD2. This CDR3 comprises 15 residues. Per the germline V gene, CDR1 is SGHAT and CDR2 is FQNNGV. V lost 5 bases, J lost 6 bases, and 10 bases stayed unmatched. Written as DNA, the CDR3 is TGTGCCAGCAGCCTCGGCGGGATAGCGGGCAATGAGCAGTTCTTC. This gives the protein CASSLGGIAGNEQFF.

This clone appeared a single time. This chain uses TRBV12-3 or TRBV12-4 with TRBJ1-2; D not certain. The CDR3 runs to 13 residues. The V and J ends lost 3 bases and 8 bases respectively, with 13 bases between them. The CDR3 sequence is CASSFLQARGYTF. CDR3 nucleotide sequence: TGTGCCAGCAGTTTTCTTCAGGCCAGGGGCTACACCTTC.

The rearrangement uses TRBV2 and TRBJ1-5; D gene uncertain. The germline V gene has CDR1 SNHLY and CDR2 FYNNEI. The CDR3 length is 14 residues. The V end was cut by 5 bases, the J end by 0 bases, with 8 bases between. CDR3 protein: CASSYDYSNQPQHF. The CDR3 region has the DNA TGTGCCAGCAGTTACGACTATAGCAATCAGCCCCAGCATTTT.

This chain joins TRBV29-1 and TRBJ2-7; maybe TRBD2 (6 bases). The CDR3 sequence is 14 residues long. The V and J ends lost 7 bases and 1 base respectively, with 17 bases between them. Germline loops: CDR1 SQVTM, CDR2 ANQGSEA. The CDR3 sequence: CSARPQTSSYEQYF. CDR3 nucleotide sequence: TGCAGCGCCCGACCGCAGACTAGTTCCTACGAGCAGTACTTC.

The J gene is TRBJ1-1, the V gene TRBV30; TRBD1 might be the D (6 bases). CDR3 length: 16 residues. Looked up from germline, CDR1 is GTSNPN and CDR2 is SVGIG (reference sequence). Deletions cut 2 bases from V and 6 bases from J, with 22 bases between. CDR3 bases: TGTGCCTGGAGTACCCGATGGGGGCTCCGATGGGCTGAAGCTTTCTTT. The encoded protein is CAWSTRWGLRWAEAFF. The full variable domain, with the rest looked up from reference TRBV30 and TRBJ1-1, is SQTIHQWPATLVQPVGSPLSLECTVEGTSNPNLYWYRQAAGRGLQLLFYSVGIGQISSEVPQNLSASRPQDRQFILSSKKLLLSDSGFYLCAWSTRWGLRWAEAFFGQGTRLTVV.

A few counts support this clone. At the DNA level, this CDR3 is encoded by other sequences in the same sample as well. V gene TRBV5-1 combines with J gene TRBJ2-5, with 7 nucleotides matching TRBD1. Germline assignment: CDR1 SGHRS and CDR2 YFSETQ. J gave up 4 bases and V 0 bases, and 0 bases lay outside the gene matches. The CDR3 has 13 amino acids. CDR3 amino acids: CASSLGQGETQYF. CDR3 DNA: TGCGCCAGCAGCTTGGGACAGGGAGAGACCCAGTACTTC.

This chain connects TRBV7-9 to TRBJ2-2; D is perhaps TRBD1 (7 bases). The germline V gene encodes CDR1 SEHNR and CDR2 FQNEAQ (reference sequence). The ends were cut back, 5 bases at V and 3 bases at J, with 16 bases in the middle. The CDR3 has 16 amino acids. The CDR3 DNA reads TGTGCCAGCAGCCAGGAGGGGGCGCGCGACACCGGGGAGCTGTTTTTT. Amino acids: CASSQEGARDTGELFF.

The chain has TRBV10-3 and TRBJ2-1; TRBD2 matches at 7 bases. Germline CDR1 and CDR2: ENHRY and SYGVKD. Trimming cost V 2 bases and J 8 bases; bases outside gene matches: 12. CDR3 length: 16 amino acids. CDR3 coding DNA: TGTGCCATCAGTGAGAGCTGGGACTACCCCTGGGATGAGCAGTTCTTC. It is translated as CAISESWDYPWDEQFF.

This sequence joins TRBV27 and TRBJ2-7, with 7 positions matching TRBD2. CDR1 and CDR2 from the germline V gene are MNHEY and SMNVEV (reference sequence). CDR3 size: 16 residues. Trimming cost V 7 bases and J 6 bases; bases outside gene matches: 18. As DNA, the CDR3 is TGTGCCAGCATACGGGGGGTTGCGGCGGGAGCAGGCGAGCAGTACTTC. Protein product: CASIRGVAAGAGEQYF.

The V and J genes are TRBV5-1 and TRBJ2-3; D is ambiguous. The germline V gene encodes CDR1 SGHRS and CDR2 YFSETQ. The CDR3 has 15 amino acids. V was clipped by 5 bases and J by 2 bases, with 15 bases between them. CDR3 nucleotides: TGCGCCAGCAGACCCTTCGGAGCGTACACAGATACGCAGTATTTT. Residues: CASRPFGAYTDTQYF.

Notes on this clone: This sample includes further DNA sequences coding for the same CDR3. The J gene is TRBJ1-3, the V gene TRBV2, with D unresolved. Germline V gene sequence: CDR1 SNHLY, CDR2 FYNNEI. There are 13 residues in the CDR3. Trimming removed 8 bases from V and 0 bases from J, with 8 bases in between. The CDR3 here is CASGRSSGNTIYF. DNA for the CDR3: TGTGCCAGCGGGCGTAGCTCTGGAAACACCATATATTTT.

This rearrangement joins TRBV18 to TRBJ2-5; D might be TRBD2 (6 bases). Germline V gives CDR1 KGHSH, CDR2 LQKENI. V shed 0 bases and J shed 5 bases, with 13 bases lying between them. There are 15 residues in the CDR3. DNA for the CDR3: TGTGCCAGCTCACCACCGCGGGGCGCGAGGGAGACCCAGTACTTC. It translates to CASSPPRGARETQYF.

CDR3 loop: CASTTTGGTGELFF. Written as DNA, the CDR3 is TGTGCCAGCACAACAACAGGGGGCACCGGGGAGCTGTTTTTT. The V and J genes are TRBV27 and TRBJ2-2; 8 nucleotides match TRBD1. J was trimmed by 4 bases and V by 7 bases; bases with no gene match: 5. The CDR3 covers 14 residues. In germline, CDR1 is MNHEY, CDR2 SMNVEV (reference sequence).

In this sample, this clone turned up a few times. The chain carries TRBV6-5 and TRBJ1-2, with a weak D call TRBD1 (5 bases). Germline loops: CDR1 MNHEY, CDR2 SVGAGI. V was trimmed by 7 bases and J by 6 bases, leaving 18 bases between them. This CDR3 region has 14 residues. The chain's CDR3 is CASNNIRGGNGYTF. In nucleotides, the CDR3 is TGTGCCAGCAACAATATAAGGGGAGGGAATGGCTACACCTTC.

This chain links TRBV28 with TRBJ1-1, with a tentative D call TRBD1 (5 bases). The V and J ends lost 7 bases and 1 base respectively, with 13 bases between them. Germline values: CDR1 MDHEN, CDR2 SYDVKM. The CDR3 has 14 amino acids. The DNA of the CDR3 is TGTGCCAGCACTATTCGCAGGGAGAACACTGAAGCTTTCTTT. This codes for CASTIRRENTEAFF.

This clone was picked up one time. The J gene is TRBJ2-6, the V gene TRBV7-3; tentative D call: TRBD1 (6 bases). This CDR3 has 17 residues. Trimming removed 2 bases at V and 0 bases at J, with 11 bases between. CDR1 and CDR2 from the germline V gene are SGHTA and FQGTGA. This CDR3 is CASSLSGVPSGANVLTF. The CDR3 DNA follows: TGTGCCAGCAGCTTATCAGGGGTCCCCTCTGGGGCCAACGTCCTGACTTTC. Supplemented by reference TRBV7-3 and TRBJ2-6, the full variable domain reads GAGVSQTPSNKVTEKGKYVELRCDPISGHTALYWYRQSLGQGPEFLIYFQGTGAADDSGLPNDRFFAVRPEGSVSTLKIQRTERGDSAVYLCASSLSGVPSGANVLTFGAGSRLTVL.

The chain recombines TRBV2 with TRBJ2-3; TRBD1 might be the D (7 bases). V was pared by 2 bases and J by 5 bases, with 20 bases between. CDR1 and CDR2 (germline): SNHLY, FYNNEI. The CDR3 contains 17 residues. The CDR3 DNA follows: TGTGCCAGCAGTGAAACGCGGGACAGCCTCCTGGGAGATACGCAGTATTTT. This translates into CASSETRDSLLGDTQYF.

The chain has TRBV7-3 and TRBJ2-2, with 8 bases fitting TRBD2. Germline trimming cut 5 bases from V and 7 bases from J; bases unmatched to any gene: 6. The V gene's germline CDR1 is SGHTA and CDR2 FQGTGA. This CDR3 is built from 14 residues. CDR3 sequence: CASSPLGGGGELFF. The CDR3 DNA reads TGTGCCAGCAGCCCCCTCGGGGGGGGCGGGGAGCTGTTTTTT.

This clone appeared once. The chain employs TRBV28 and TRBJ1-1, with a possible D match to TRBD1 (5 bases). Trimming removed 6 bases from V and 1 base from J, with 9 bases in between. The CDR3 covers 13 residues. Germline V gene data show CDR1 as MDHEN and CDR2 as SYDVKM. CDR3 in amino acids: CASSHRGNTEAFF. Here the CDR3 DNA reads TGTGCCAGCAGCCATAGGGGGAACACTGAAGCTTTCTTT.

The CDR3 sequence is CASTLGWGDNTGELFF. CDR3 nucleotide sequence: TGTGCCAGCACCTTGGGCTGGGGGGACAACACCGGGGAGCTGTTTTTT. This chain joins TRBV7-6 and TRBJ2-2, with D perhaps TRBD2 (6 bases). V lost 7 bases to trimming and J lost 2 bases, with 17 bases between them. Germline loops: CDR1 SGHVS, CDR2 FNYEAQ. This CDR3 comprises 16 residues. Full variable domain (outside the CDR3, taken from reference TRBV7-6 and TRBJ2-2): GAGVSQSPRYKVTKRGQDVALRCDPISGHVSLYWYRQALGQGPEFLTYFNYEAQQDKSGLPNDRFSAERPEGSISTLTIQRTEQRDSAMYRCASTLGWGDNTGELFFGEGSRLTVL.

V and J are TRBV18 and TRBJ2-5; 12 bases align to TRBD2. CDR1 and CDR2 (germline): KGHSH, LQKENI. The CDR3 is 16 amino acids. V lost 6 bases to trimming and J lost 4 bases; unmatched junction nucleotides: 9. CDR3 nucleotide sequence: TGTGCCAGCTCGCCCCCCCGGGGACTAGCGGGAGAGACCCAGTACTTC. Translating it yields CASSPPRGLAGETQYF.

The chain combines TRBV28 with TRBJ1-2; maybe TRBD1 (5 bases). V was clipped by 5 bases and J by 8 bases, with 9 bases between them. CDR1 is MDHEN, CDR2 SYDVKM, per germline. The CDR3 is 11 amino acids. The CDR3 here is CASSQRGGYTF. CDR3 nucleotides: TGTGCCAGCAGTCAAAGGGGCGGCTACACCTTC.

CDR3 sequence (DNA): TGCGCCAGCAGTCAAGGAGCGGGGGGATACAATGAGCAGTTCTTC. This gives the protein CASSQGAGGYNEQFF. The V and J genes are TRBV10-1 and TRBJ2-1; 9 bases are shared with TRBD2. Germline trimming cut 5 bases from V and 4 bases from J; bases unmatched to any gene: 6. The CDR3 runs 15 residues. Germline V gene lookup returns CDR1 WNHNN and CDR2 SYGVQD (reference sequence).

This CDR3 is CASIDRAATSSYNEQFF. DNA of the CDR3: TGTGCCAGCATCGATCGAGCGGCCACCAGCTCCTACAATGAGCAGTTCTTC. The chain has TRBV2 and TRBJ2-1, with D maybe TRBD2 (5 bases). The CDR3 totals 17 residues. Germline CDR1 reads SNHLY; CDR2 reads FYNNEI. Trimming removed 7 bases at V and 0 bases at J, with 19 bases between.

This rearrangement joins TRBV19 to TRBJ2-3; TRBD2 agrees at 7 bases. The germline V gene encodes CDR1 LNHDA and CDR2 SQIVND (reference sequence). This CDR3 region has 15 residues. Trimming cost V 5 bases and J 4 bases; bases outside gene matches: 9. CDR3 nucleotides: TGTGCCAGTAGTGGACTAGGCTCCCCTCCAGATACGCAGTATTTT. Its protein is CASSGLGSPPDTQYF.